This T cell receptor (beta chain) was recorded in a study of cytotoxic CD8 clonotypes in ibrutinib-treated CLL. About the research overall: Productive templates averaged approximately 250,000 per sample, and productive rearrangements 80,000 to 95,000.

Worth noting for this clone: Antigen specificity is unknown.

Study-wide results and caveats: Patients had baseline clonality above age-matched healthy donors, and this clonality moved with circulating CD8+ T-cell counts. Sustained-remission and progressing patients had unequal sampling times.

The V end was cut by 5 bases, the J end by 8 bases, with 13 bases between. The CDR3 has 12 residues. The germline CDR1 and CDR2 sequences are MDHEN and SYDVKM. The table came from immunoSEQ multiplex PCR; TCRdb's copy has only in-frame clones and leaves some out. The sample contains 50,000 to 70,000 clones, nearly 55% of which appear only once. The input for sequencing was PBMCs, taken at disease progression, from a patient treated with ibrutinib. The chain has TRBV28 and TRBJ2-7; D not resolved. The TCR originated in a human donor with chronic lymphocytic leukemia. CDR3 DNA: TGTGCCAGCAGTCGGATACGAGGACAGCAGTACTTC. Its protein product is CASSRIRGQQYF.